This TCR beta chain was recorded in a study of cytomegalovirus exposure and HLA in healthy donors. The V gene end was trimmed by 4 bases and the J gene end by 8 bases; junction bases not matched to a gene: 14. The germline CDR1 and CDR2 sequences are SGHDT and YYEEEE. This CDR3 has 17 residues. Overall study findings and caveats: The investigators catalogued some 160 TCR beta chains as cytomegalovirus-associated. In vitro assays verified that a few CMV-associated chains recognized CMV antigens specifically.

PCR primers comprised 60 Vbeta and 13 Jbeta primers. Per the original methods: In a later analysis, of 80 million to 90 million unique beta chains, about 11 million appeared in at least two donors. Some clones are missing from TCRdb's copy, which holds only in-frame ones; the method was immunoSEQ multiplex PCR. V, J and clone size were drawn from that table, and D and trimming were deduced from the DNA. The sample shows approximately 190,000 clones, around 85% of them seen only once. A note on this clone: Its target is not known.

This receptor was taken from a man in his forties or fifties in good health and CMV-seropositive. Sample: PBMCs. The chain carries TRBV5-6 and TRBJ2-1; 11 positions match TRBD1. In DNA, the CDR3 is TGTGCCAGCAGCCAAAAGGGAGGGACAGGGGGTATGGATGAGCAGTTCTTC. Translating it yields CASSQKGGTGGMDEQFF.